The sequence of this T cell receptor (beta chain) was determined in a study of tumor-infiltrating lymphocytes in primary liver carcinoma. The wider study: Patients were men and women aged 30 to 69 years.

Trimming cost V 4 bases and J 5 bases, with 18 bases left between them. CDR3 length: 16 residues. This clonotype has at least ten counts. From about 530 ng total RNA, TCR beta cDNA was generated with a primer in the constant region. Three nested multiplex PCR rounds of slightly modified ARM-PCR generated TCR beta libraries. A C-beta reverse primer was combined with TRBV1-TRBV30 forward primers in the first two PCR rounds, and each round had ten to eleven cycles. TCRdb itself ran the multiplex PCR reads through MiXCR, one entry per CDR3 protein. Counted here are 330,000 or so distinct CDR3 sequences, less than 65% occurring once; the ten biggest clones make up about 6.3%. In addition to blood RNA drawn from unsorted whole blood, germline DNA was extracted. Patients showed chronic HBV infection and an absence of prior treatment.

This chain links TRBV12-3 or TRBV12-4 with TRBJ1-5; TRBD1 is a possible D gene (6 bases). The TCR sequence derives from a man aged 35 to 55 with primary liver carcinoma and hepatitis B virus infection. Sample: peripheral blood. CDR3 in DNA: TGTGCCAGCAGTTATCTGGGGGGCTTTGGGGATCAGCCCCAGCATTTT. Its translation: CASSYLGGFGDQPQHF.